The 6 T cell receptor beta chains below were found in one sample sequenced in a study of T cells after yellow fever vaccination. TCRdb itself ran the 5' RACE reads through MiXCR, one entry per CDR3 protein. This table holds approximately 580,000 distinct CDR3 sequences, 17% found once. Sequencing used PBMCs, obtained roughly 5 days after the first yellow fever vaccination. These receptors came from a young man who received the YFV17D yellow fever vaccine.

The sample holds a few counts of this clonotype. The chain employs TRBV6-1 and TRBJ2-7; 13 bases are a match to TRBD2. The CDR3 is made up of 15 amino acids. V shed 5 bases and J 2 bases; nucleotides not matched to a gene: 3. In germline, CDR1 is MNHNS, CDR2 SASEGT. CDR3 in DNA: TGTGCCAGCAGTCCTACTAGCGGGGGGGCCTACGAGCAGTACTTC. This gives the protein CASSPTSGGAYEQYF.

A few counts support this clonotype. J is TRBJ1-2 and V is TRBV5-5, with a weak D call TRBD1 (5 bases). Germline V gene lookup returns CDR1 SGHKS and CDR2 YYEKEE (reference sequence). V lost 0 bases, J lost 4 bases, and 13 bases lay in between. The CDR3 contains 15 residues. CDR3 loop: CASSLEVAGGYGYTF. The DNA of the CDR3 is TGTGCCAGCAGCTTGGAGGTGGCGGGGGGCTATGGCTACACCTTC.

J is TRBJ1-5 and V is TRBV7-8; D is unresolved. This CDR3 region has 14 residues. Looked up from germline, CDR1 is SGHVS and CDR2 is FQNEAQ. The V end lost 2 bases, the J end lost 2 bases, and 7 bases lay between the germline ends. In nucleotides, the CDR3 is TGTGCCAGCAGCTTACTGATCGGCAATCAGCCCCAGCATTTT. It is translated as CASSLLIGNQPQHF. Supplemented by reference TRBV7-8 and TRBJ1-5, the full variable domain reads GAGVSQSPRYKVAKRGQDVALRCDPISGHVSLFWYQQALGQGPEFLTYFQNEAQLDKSGLPSDRFFAERPEGSVSTLKIQRTQQEDSAVYLCASSLLIGNQPQHFGDGTRLSIL.

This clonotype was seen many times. CDR3 loop: CAIAQDPQETQYF. The CDR3 DNA is TGTGCCATCGCTCAGGATCCCCAAGAGACCCAGTACTTC. The V gene is TRBV10-3, the J gene TRBJ2-5; D unclear. V shed 8 bases and J shed 1 base, with 11 bases lying between them. In germline, CDR1 is ENHRY, CDR2 SYGVKD. The CDR3 is 13 residues long.

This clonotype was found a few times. CDR3 protein: CASSFSGGGYGYTF. The CDR3, as DNA: TGTGCCAGCAGTTTCTCTGGGGGTGGCTATGGCTACACCTTC. This rearrangement joins TRBV27 to TRBJ1-2; a possible D gene is TRBD1 (5 bases). CDR1 is MNHEY, CDR2 SMNVEV, per germline (reference sequence). This CDR3 has 14 amino acids. Deletions cut 3 bases from V and 4 bases from J, with 12 bases between.

In DNA, the CDR3 is TGCGCCAGCAGCTTGTGGGCTAGCGGGGAACATGAGCAGTTCTTC. This translates into CASSLWASGEHEQFF. The chain links TRBV5-1 to TRBJ2-1; 9 bases align to TRBD2. In germline, CDR1 is SGHRS, CDR2 YFSETQ. The CDR3 loop spans 15 amino acids. V lost 1 base and J lost 8; bases outside the gene matches: 7.